Following are 27 T cell receptor beta chains from one sample sequenced in a study of control samples from healthy donors and cancer patients. The table came from immunoSEQ multiplex PCR; TCRdb's copy has only in-frame clones and leaves some out. In the table there are approximately 130,000 clones, more than 75% of which are singletons. The specimen sequenced was blood. The source is a man younger than 45 in good health.

For this clone: The same CDR3 is also encoded by other DNA sequences in this sample. The chain couples TRBV3-1 (or the pseudogene TRBV3-2) to TRBJ1-1, with unresolved D. Between the trimmed V and J ends, which lost 0 bases and 1 base, there was a span of 6 bases. Germline V lookup: CDR1 LGHDT, CDR2 YNNKEL (reference sequence). There are 14 residues in the CDR3. The CDR3 bases are TGTGCCAGCAGCCAAGAGGGCGGGAACACTGAAGCTTTCTTT. This codes for CASSQEGGNTEAFF.

The genes are TRBV6-2 or TRBV6-3 and TRBJ1-5; D is perhaps TRBD1 (5 bases). Germline V gene data show CDR1 as MNHEY and CDR2 as SVGEGT. This CDR3 is 15 amino acids long. Trimming stripped 2 bases from V and 7 bases from J, with 15 bases between. CDR3 nucleotides: TGTGCCAGCAGTTACGGATCGGGGGGTATACAGCCCCAGCATTTT. It codes for CASSYGSGGIQPQHF.

The chain is built from TRBV7-3 and TRBJ2-3; D could derive from TRBD1 or TRBD2 (5 bases each). This CDR3 is 14 amino acids long. V dropped 8 bases and J dropped 6 bases, with 18 bases sitting between them. Germline V gives CDR1 SGHTA, CDR2 FQGTGA. Here the CDR3 reads CASLEGPGGDTQYF. CDR3 nucleotide sequence: TGTGCCAGCTTAGAGGGGCCAGGCGGCGATACGCAGTATTTT. The full variable domain, with the rest looked up from reference TRBV7-3 and TRBJ2-3, is GAGVSQTPSNKVTEKGKYVELRCDPISGHTALYWYRQSLGQGPEFLIYFQGTGAADDSGLPNDRFFAVRPEGSVSTLKIQRTERGDSAVYLCASLEGPGGDTQYFGPGTRLTVL.

The chain has TRBV3-1 (or the pseudogene TRBV3-2) and TRBJ1-2, with D possibly being TRBD1 (5 bases). There are 15 residues in the CDR3. Deletions cut 2 bases from V and 3 bases from J, with 13 bases between. Per the germline V gene, CDR1 is LGHDT and CDR2 is YNNKEL (reference sequence). In nucleotides, the CDR3 is TGTGCCAGCAGCCAAACGTCGGGGGGGGACTATGGCTACACCTTC. Translation gives CASSQTSGGDYGYTF.

The chain employs TRBV24-1 and TRBJ2-1; 10 nucleotides agree with TRBD1. CDR1 and CDR2 from the germline V gene are KGHDR and SFDVKD. The CDR3 sequence is 14 residues long. J lost 2 bases, V lost 10 bases, and 4 bases had no gene match. The CDR3 region is CATRTGGAYNEQFF. The CDR3 region has the DNA TGTGCCACTAGGACAGGGGGTGCCTACAATGAGCAGTTCTTC.

This clone turned up a few times. V gene TRBV7-2 combines with J gene TRBJ1-2; D call uncertain. The CDR3 is 11 amino acids. V shed 9 bases and J shed 1 base, with 6 bases lying between them. Germline assignment: CDR1 SGHTA and CDR2 FQGNSA. The chain's CDR3 is CASGNNYGYTF. The CDR3 bases are TGTGCCAGTGGAAATAACTATGGCTACACCTTC. Full variable domain (missing parts from reference TRBV7-2 and TRBJ1-2): GAGVSQSPSNKVTEKGKDVELRCDPISGHTALYWYRQSLGQGLEFLIYFQGNSAPDKSGLPSDRFSAERTGGSVSTLTIQRTQQEDSAVYLCASGNNYGYTFGSGTRLTVV.

The chain couples TRBV28 to TRBJ1-2; D is unresolved. The germline V gene encodes CDR1 MDHEN and CDR2 SYDVKM. Trimming left V 6 bases short and J 7 bases short, with 18 bases between. CDR3 length: 14 amino acids. CDR3 in DNA: TGTGCCAGCAGAGGTCACCCCGATAAAGGTGGCTACACCTTC. Translating gives CASRGHPDKGGYTF.

This chain connects TRBV7-3 to TRBJ2-1; no reliable D call. With 5 bases removed from V and 8 bases from J, the gap between germline ends came to 16 bases. CDR3 size: 14 residues. Per the germline V gene, CDR1 is SGHTA and CDR2 is FQGTGA. Here the CDR3 reads CASSPSISRDEQFF. The CDR3 DNA reads as TGTGCCAGCAGCCCAAGCATCAGTAGGGATGAGCAGTTCTTC.

This chain links TRBV5-6 with TRBJ2-7, with a weak D call TRBD1 (5 bases). Germline-derived CDR1 and CDR2 are SGHDT and YYEEEE. Deletions cut 3 bases from V and 1 base from J, with 5 bases between. This CDR3 has 12 residues. The CDR3 reads CASSYRSYEQYV. The DNA for the CDR3 is TGTGCCAGCAGCTACAGGTCCTACGAGCAGTACGTC.

This sequence joins TRBV30 and TRBJ1-2; D gene uncertain. Trimming left V 2 bases short and J 5 bases short, with 6 bases between. The CDR3 runs 11 residues. Germline CDR1 and CDR2: GTSNPN and SVGIG (reference sequence). CDR3 amino acids: CAWSLGYGYTF. In DNA, the CDR3 is TGTGCCTGGAGTTTAGGGTATGGCTACACCTTC.

The V gene is TRBV9, the J gene TRBJ2-5; D remains ambiguous. The ends were cut back, 0 bases at V and 3 bases at J, with 12 bases in the middle. The CDR3 extends over 15 amino acids. Per the germline V gene, CDR1 is SGDLS and CDR2 is YYNGEE. CDR3 in amino acids: CASSVDGSFKETQYF. The CDR3 region has the DNA TGTGCCAGCAGCGTAGATGGTAGCTTTAAAGAGACCCAGTACTTC.

The chain employs TRBV5-6 and TRBJ1-6; 7 nucleotides match TRBD1. V gave up 4 bases and J gave up 4 bases; unmatched junction bases: 2. CDR3 length: 14 amino acids. Germline CDR1 is SGHDT and CDR2 is YYEEEE. The CDR3 sequence is CASSVTGYNSPLHF. CDR3 in DNA: TGTGCCAGCAGCGTGACAGGGTATAATTCACCCCTCCACTTT.

There are a few counts of this clone. The chain is built from TRBV3-1 (or the pseudogene TRBV3-2) and TRBJ1-6; the match to TRBD1 covers 10 bases. CDR1 and CDR2 from the germline V gene are LGHDT and YNNKEL (reference sequence). The V segment lost 4 bases and the J segment 7 bases; nucleotides outside the gene matches: 1. CDR3 length: 14 amino acids. CDR3 nucleotides: TGTGCCAGCAGCCCGGGACAGGGGAATTCACCCCTCCACTTT. It encodes CASSPGQGNSPLHF.

This sequence joins TRBV6-1 and TRBJ1-3, with D perhaps TRBD1 (6 bases). This CDR3 contains 16 residues. Germline V CDR1 and CDR2: MNHNS, SASEGT. The V and J ends lost 2 bases and 4 bases respectively, with 15 bases between them. DNA for the CDR3: TGTGCCAGCAGTGAACACCACACAGGGCAAGGAAACACCATATATTTT. Translation: CASSEHHTGQGNTIYF.

The chain employs TRBV29-1 and TRBJ2-3; D is undetermined. Trimming took 8 bases from V and 4 from J, leaving 16 bases between them. This CDR3 has 13 amino acids. CDR1 and CDR2 from the germline V gene are SQVTM and ANQGSEA. The CDR3 loop is CSLRPSSPDTQYF. The CDR3 region has the DNA TGCAGCCTGCGGCCTTCCTCCCCAGATACGCAGTATTTT.

CDR3 nucleotide sequence: TGCAGTGCGGTGGATATCGATGGCTACACCTTC. This gives the protein CSAVDIDGYTF. V is TRBV20-1 and J is TRBJ1-2, with no clear D. The CDR3 is 11 residues long. The germline V gene has CDR1 DFQATT and CDR2 SNEGSKA (reference sequence). Between the trimmed V and J ends, which lost 6 bases and 6 bases, there was a span of 11 bases.

CDR3 loop: CASSYEGVRGNTIYF. In nucleotides, the CDR3 is TGTGCCAGCAGTTACGAGGGGGTTCGAGGAAACACCATATATTTT. The chain uses TRBV6-5 and TRBJ1-3; D is perhaps TRBD1 (6 bases). CDR3 length: 15 residues. Trimming took 2 bases from V and 4 from J, leaving 12 bases between them. The germline V gene has CDR1 MNHEY and CDR2 SVGAGI.

V and J are TRBV5-4 and TRBJ2-7; 7 nucleotides agree with TRBD1. CDR1 and CDR2 (germline): SGHNT, YYREEE (reference sequence). CDR3 length: 13 residues. The V and J ends lost 4 bases and 7 bases, in that order; junction bases with no gene match: 8. The CDR3 DNA sequence: TGTGCCAGCAGCATGGGACAGCTTCAAGAGCAGTACGTC. Residues: CASSMGQLQEQYV.

The chain joins TRBV6-6 to TRBJ2-1, with D hard to call. CDR1 MNHNY and CDR2 SVGAGI come from the germline V gene (reference sequence). Between the trimmed V and J ends, which lost 0 bases and 0 bases, there was a span of 9 bases. This CDR3 region has 16 residues. For the CDR3, the DNA is TGTGCCAGCAGTTACTCGACCAGAAGCTCCTACAATGAGCAGTTCTTC. Translation: CASSYSTRSSYNEQFF.

The chain carries TRBV12-2 and TRBJ1-4. TRBV12-2 constitutes a pseudogene. The CDR3 is 16 amino acids. The chain's CDR3 is CASRLAVGSRGEKLFF. As DNA, the CDR3 is TGTGCAAGTCGCTTAGCGGTTGGATCCCGGGGAGAAAAACTGTTTTTT.

This clone was seen only once. The V and J genes are TRBV20-1 and TRBJ1-5; TRBD1 matches at 11 bases. The CDR3 extends over 17 amino acids. V lost 3 bases to trimming and J lost 5 bases; unmatched junction nucleotides: 12. Germline V gene lookup returns CDR1 DFQATT and CDR2 SNEGSKA (reference sequence). CDR3 sequence reads: CSASGGGTGGMYQPQHF. In DNA, the CDR3 is TGCAGTGCTAGTGGCGGAGGGACAGGGGGTATGTATCAGCCCCAGCATTTT.

CDR3 sequence (DNA): TGTGCCATCAGTGAGATGACAGGGGGCAGGGACGAGCAGTACTTC. It translates to CAISEMTGGRDEQYF. This chain uses TRBV10-3 with TRBJ2-7, with 10 bases matching TRBD1. V lost 2 bases to trimming and J lost 5 bases; unmatched junction nucleotides: 6. The V gene's germline CDR1 is ENHRY and CDR2 SYGVKD. The CDR3 has 15 amino acids.

The genes are TRBV5-6 and TRBJ2-7, with a weak D call TRBD2 (6 bases). Germline CDR1 SGHDT, CDR2 YYEEEE. Trimming took off 5 bases at V and 9 bases at J, with 21 bases between the two ends. This CDR3 region has 14 residues. The CDR3 coding sequence is TGTGCCAGCAGTTTCGGAGGGCCTCCGGTAAGGCAGTACGTC. The encoded protein is CASSFGGPPVRQYV.

This clone was recorded only once. This chain uses TRBV2 with TRBJ2-1, with D perhaps being TRBD1 or TRBD2 (5 bases each). Per the germline V gene, CDR1 is SNHLY and CDR2 is FYNNEI. The CDR3 length is 13 residues. The V end lost 6 bases, the J end lost 9 bases, and 15 bases lay between the germline ends. The CDR3 protein is CASRPGRESEQFF. DNA for the CDR3: TGTGCCAGCAGACCGGGACGGGAAAGTGAGCAGTTCTTC.

The chain combines TRBV5-6 with TRBJ2-2; TRBD2 is a possible D gene (5 bases). The V gene lost 3 bases and the J gene lost 1 base, with 13 bases spanning the gap. The CDR3 consists of 16 residues. Per the germline V gene, CDR1 is SGHDT and CDR2 is YYEEEE. CDR3 sequence: CASSSIREGNTGELFF. The CDR3 DNA sequence: TGTGCCAGCAGCTCCATCCGAGAGGGGAACACCGGGGAGCTGTTTTTT.

CDR3 amino acids: CSVRQGYDNQPQHF. The CDR3 nucleotides are TGCAGCGTAAGACAGGGGTATGATAATCAGCCCCAGCATTTT. The chain joins TRBV29-1 to TRBJ1-5; TRBD1 matches at 8 bases. The CDR3 runs 14 residues. V shed 6 bases and J 4 bases; nucleotides not matched to a gene: 8. Germline loops: CDR1 SQVTM, CDR2 ANQGSEA.

V and J are TRBV12-3 or TRBV12-4 and TRBJ1-2, with TRBD1 matching 8 bases. The J segment lost 7 bases and the V segment lost 6 bases, leaving 7 bases of the junction unmatched. The CDR3 contains 13 residues. CDR3 DNA sequence: TGTGCCAGCAGGGCGGACAGGGCGCTTGGCTACACCTTC. Its translation is CASRADRALGYTF.